This TCR beta chain came from a study of blood T cell repertoires in COVID-19 (dated by TCRdb to 2018 to 2021). Notes on the research overall: Collaborator samples came from the United States, Italy and Spain and covered acute and convalescent phases of COVID-19. Deeply sampled blood TCRbeta repertoires from subjects exposed to, actively infected with, or recovered from COVID-19 were included in the dataset. The prospective study material was composed of cDNA or gDNA derived from T cells, B-cell-depleted T cells, or PBMCs. A freely available public database, intended as a resource for researchers studying the immune response to SARS-CoV-2, is where the repertoires were released. Where available, HLA class I and class II types were taken from metadata supplied by the sample provider and were not determined by assay-based typing. Samples were obtained from the ongoing ImmuneRACE study (first 160 participants) and from 1,200 or so subjects provided by 6 global collaborators. Nearly every sample came with metadata listing a de-identified subject ID, COVID-19 status, age in years and sex. The paper's findings and limits, for the study overall: Clinical and demographic metadata were provided uncurated, with the amount varying by source and participant.

This clone occurred once. Its binding antigen is unknown. The sample holds no much larger clone one base away, and base qualities are not on file. TCRbeta CDR3 regions were amplified from genomic DNA using the immunoSEQ Assay, a bias-controlled multiplex PCR. In the authors' own workflow: The number of nucleated cells in each sample was estimated from the amplification of reference gene primers within the assay. To quantify the absolute abundance of each unique TCRbeta CDR3 rearrangement, sequence reads were collapsed and filtered. For each sample, productive Simpson clonality was calculated as the square root of Simpson's diversity index across productive rearrangements. Drawn from immuneACCESS, this table holds only the in-frame rearrangements with V and J called that TCRdb kept. Clones are partly lost; checked studies trace under half to an unresolved V gene and leave the rest unexplained. V, J and clone size are taken as reported in that table, and D and trimming were inferred from the DNA itself. This sample comprises 80,000 to 95,000 clones, around 85% of them detected only once. About 15% of the sample is held by the ten biggest clonotypes.

Whole blood was collected in K2EDTA tubes by collaborating institutions according to the institutions' own protocols. Collaborator samples were shipped for TCRbeta analysis as frozen whole blood, isolated PBMCs, or DNA extracted from either sample type. The germline V gene (reference sequence) yields SEHNR for CDR1 and FQNEAQ for CDR2. Trimming removed 6 bases from V and 0 bases from J, leaving 15 bases between the germline ends. CDR3 length: 16 amino acids, cysteine to phenylalanine. Just CDR3 DNA is preserved here, 48 bases in frame from base 1. This TCR derives from a woman between 65 and 79 years old with acute or convalescent COVID-19. Specimen: peripheral blood. The chain couples TRBV7-9 to TRBJ2-1, with TRBD2 as a weak D call on 6 bases. The CDR3 reads CASSSRDSSSYNEQFF. The nucleotide sequence is given as TGTGCCAGCAGTTCAAGGGACTCCAGCTCCTACAATGAGCAGTTCTTC.